This entry lists 18 T cell receptor beta chains sequenced from one sample in a study of early stage breast cancer tumors. Produced via immunoSEQ multiplex PCR; TCRdb's table is partial and in-frame only. The sample lists fewer than 90,000 clones, approximately 80% occurring once. The sample consisted of blood. The receptors were gathered from a person aged 55 to 75 with breast cancer.

About this clone itself: Other DNA sequences within the sample encode an identical CDR3. The genes are TRBV9 and TRBJ2-2; D unclear. The germline V and J ends were trimmed by 0 bases and 5 bases, with 5 bases remaining between them. The germline V gene encodes CDR1 SGDLS and CDR2 YYNGEE. The CDR3 sequence is 13 residues long. This CDR3 reads CASSVGVTGELFF. The CDR3 DNA reads as TGTGCCAGCAGCGTAGGTGTGACCGGGGAGCTGTTTTTT. The full variable domain, with the rest looked up from reference TRBV9 and TRBJ2-2, is DSGVTQTPKHLITATGQRVTLRCSPRSGDLSVYWYQQSLDQGLQFLIQYYNGEERAKGNILERFSAQQFPDLHSELNLSSLELGDSALYFCASSVGVTGELFFGEGSRLTVL.

This chain links TRBV25-1 with TRBJ2-2; TRBD1 is a possible D gene (6 bases). CDR1 and CDR2 from the germline V gene are MGHDK and SYGVNS. This CDR3 comprises 16 residues. V gave up 2 bases and J gave up 2 bases, with 12 bases separating them. The CDR3 DNA is TGTGCCAGCAGTGAAAGGAACAGGGTAAACACCGGGGAGCTGTTTTTT. Its protein is CASSERNRVNTGELFF.

The chain is built from TRBV7-9 and TRBJ2-6; D perhaps matches TRBD1 (5 bases). The ends were cut back, 2 bases at V and 4 bases at J, with 9 bases in the middle. Germline CDR1 and CDR2: SEHNR and FQNEAQ (reference sequence). This CDR3 contains 15 residues. The CDR3 protein is CASSLWGSGANVLTF. CDR3 nucleotides: TGTGCCAGCAGCTTATGGGGCTCCGGGGCCAACGTCCTGACTTTC.

The genes are TRBV5-6 and TRBJ2-2; D remains ambiguous. Trimming took off 1 base at V and 7 bases at J, with 8 bases between the two ends. Germline V gene sequence: CDR1 SGHDT, CDR2 YYEEEE. This CDR3 spans 13 amino acids. The CDR3 region has the DNA TGTGCCAGCAGCTTGTTGGATAGCGGGGAGCTGTTTTTT. Protein product: CASSLLDSGELFF.

The chain links TRBV15 to TRBJ2-5; D ambiguous. Per the germline V gene, CDR1 is LNHNV and CDR2 is YYDKDF (reference sequence). V lost 2 bases, J lost 1 base, and 11 bases lay in between. There are 15 residues in the CDR3. In DNA, the CDR3 is TGTGCCACCAGCAGACCTACTCCTGGCCAAGAGACCCAGTACTTC. Encoded protein: CATSRPTPGQETQYF.

J is TRBJ2-2 and V is TRBV9, with no clear D. This CDR3 is built from 16 residues. The V and J ends lost 0 bases and 0 bases respectively, with 9 bases between them. CDR1 is SGDLS, CDR2 YYNGEE, per germline. CDR3: CASSVVGTTNTGELFF. For the CDR3, the DNA is TGTGCCAGCAGCGTAGTAGGAACGACGAACACCGGGGAGCTGTTTTTT.

The chain couples TRBV5-4 to TRBJ1-2; TRBD1 is a possible D gene (5 bases). In germline, CDR1 is SGHNT, CDR2 YYREEE (reference sequence). The CDR3 extends over 15 amino acids. Trimming shortened V by 1 base and J by 0 bases, and 10 bases separated the two germline ends. CDR3 protein: CASSLRGGANYGYTF. CDR3 nucleotide sequence: TGTGCCAGCAGCTTGCGTGGGGGAGCTAACTATGGCTACACCTTC.

The chain links TRBV4-3 to TRBJ2-1; 11 positions match TRBD2. CDR1 LGHNA and CDR2 YSLEER come from the germline V gene. Trimming removed 2 bases from V and 0 bases from J; junction bases left unmatched: 9. The CDR3 consists of 19 residues. This CDR3 is CASSQPTIAGGSSYNEQFF. DNA for the CDR3: TGCGCCAGCAGCCAACCAACAATAGCGGGAGGGAGCTCCTACAATGAGCAGTTCTTC.

The sample holds a few counts of this clone. The J gene is TRBJ1-5, the V gene TRBV7-9; the D is unclear. Germline V gene lookup returns CDR1 SEHNR and CDR2 FQNEAQ (reference sequence). Trimming stripped 0 bases from V and 6 bases from J, with 6 bases between. The CDR3 is 13 residues long. The CDR3 spells CASSLAGSQPQHF. The CDR3 DNA reads as TGTGCCAGCAGCTTAGCAGGGAGTCAGCCCCAGCATTTT.

The chain couples TRBV6-1 to TRBJ2-7; 9 nucleotides match TRBD1. V lost 2 bases to trimming and J lost 7 bases; unmatched junction nucleotides: 15. Germline V gives CDR1 MNHNS, CDR2 SASEGT. The CDR3 is made up of 17 amino acids. For the CDR3, the DNA is TGTGCCAGCAGTGAAATTTTGTCGCGTGGGACAGGGTATGAGCAGTACTTC. The encoded protein is CASSEILSRGTGYEQYF.

The chain combines TRBV7-2 with TRBJ1-1; D not certain. CDR3 length equals 13 residues. Trimming took 1 base from V and 5 from J, leaving 8 bases between them. CDR1 and CDR2 (germline): SGHTA, FQGNSA. The DNA of the CDR3 is TGTGCCAGCAGCTTAGTTTGGGGAACTGAAGCTTTCTTT. Its protein is CASSLVWGTEAFF. Full variable domain (remainder filled in from reference TRBV7-2 and TRBJ1-1): GAGVSQSPSNKVTEKGKDVELRCDPISGHTALYWYRQSLGQGLEFLIYFQGNSAPDKSGLPSDRFSAERTGGSVSTLTIQRTQQEDSAVYLCASSLVWGTEAFFGQGTRLTVV.

The chain has TRBV2 and TRBJ2-5; the D gene is possibly TRBD1 (5 bases). The V end was cut by 6 bases, the J end by 2 bases, with 10 bases between. The CDR3 length is 13 residues. Germline loops: CDR1 SNHLY, CDR2 FYNNEI. The CDR3 nucleotides are TGTGCCAGCAGGGCAGGGATACAAGAGACCCAGTACTTC. It specifies CASRAGIQETQYF.

The V call is TRBV28, the J call TRBJ1-4; TRBD1 matches 10 bases. The germline V gene has CDR1 MDHEN and CDR2 SYDVKM. This CDR3 is built from 18 residues. V dropped 3 bases and J dropped 5; count of bases not matched to a gene: 12. In DNA, the CDR3 is TGTGCCAGCAGTTTCCCCCGGACAGGGGGGGGCTCAAATGAAAAACTGTTTTTT. Protein product: CASSFPRTGGGSNEKLFF.

The chain employs TRBV5-1 and TRBJ1-3; D uncertain. This CDR3 spans 15 amino acids. The V gene's germline CDR1 is SGHRS and CDR2 YFSETQ. Trimming pared 0 bases from V and 0 bases from J, leaving 7 bases between. The CDR3 reads CASSLEDVSGNTIYF. The CDR3 DNA reads TGCGCCAGCAGCTTGGAGGACGTCTCTGGAAACACCATATATTTT.

The chain carries TRBV5-8 and TRBJ2-5; D could derive from TRBD1 or TRBD2 (6 bases each). CDR1 and CDR2 from the germline V gene are SGHTS and YDEGEE. This CDR3 contains 15 residues. Trimming left V 7 bases short and J 2 bases short, with 18 bases between. CDR3 residues: CASRERQDLQETQYF. The CDR3 DNA follows: TGTGCCAGCCGGGAGCGACAGGACCTACAAGAGACCCAGTACTTC.

V and J are TRBV11-2 and TRBJ2-1, with 8 bases that match TRBD1. The CDR3 has 15 residues. Germline V gene lookup returns CDR1 SGHAT and CDR2 FQNNGV. Trimming at V came to 5 bases and at J to 1 base, leaving 4 bases not matched to a gene. The CDR3 spells CASSHTGGSYNEQFF. DNA of the CDR3: TGTGCCAGCAGCCATACAGGGGGTTCCTACAATGAGCAGTTCTTC.

This chain connects TRBV5-4 to TRBJ1-2; possibly TRBD1 for D (5 bases). In germline, CDR1 is SGHNT, CDR2 YYREEE (reference sequence). There are 16 residues in the CDR3. With 3 bases removed from V and 0 bases from J, the gap between germline ends came to 15 bases. CDR3 in DNA: TGTGCCAGCAGCTCGAGAGGGGACCTTGCTAACTATGGCTACACCTTC. Its translation: CASSSRGDLANYGYTF.

V is TRBV28 and J is TRBJ1-2; D is unresolved. From germline, CDR1 is MDHEN and CDR2 SYDVKM. The CDR3 consists of 13 residues. The CDR3, as DNA: TGTGCGACCGCCCTCTCTGAAAAGTATGGCTACACCTTC. Translation: CATALSEKYGYTF.